The clone carrying this TCR beta chain was detected a few times. The antigen is unknown. This sample is part of a study of identical twins. Study conclusions and caveats: Insertion counts were lower in abundant cord blood beta clonotypes, a trend that memory repertoires did not show. Out-of-frame sharing of TCR alpha in monozygotic twins was underestimated by models. Out-of-frame alpha sequences shared by twins showed excess low generation probability.

V was trimmed by 0 bases and J by 2 bases, leaving 11 bases between them. Germline loops: CDR1 SGDLS, CDR2 YYNGEE. The CDR3 is 15 amino acids. TCRdb reprocessed the 5' RACE reads with MiXCR, giving one entry per CDR3 protein. The sample gives 1.5 million to 2 million distinct CDR3 sequences, less than 40% of which show up once; 0.25% to 0.3% is in the top ten. V gene TRBV9 combines with J gene TRBJ2-5; tentative D call: TRBD2 (6 bases). Sequenced sample: cord blood. This TCR derives from a newborn girl in good health. CDR3 sequence (DNA): TGTGCCAGCAGCGTAGTCGGAGGGGTACAAGAGACCCAGTACTTC. The encoded protein is CASSVVGGVQETQYF.